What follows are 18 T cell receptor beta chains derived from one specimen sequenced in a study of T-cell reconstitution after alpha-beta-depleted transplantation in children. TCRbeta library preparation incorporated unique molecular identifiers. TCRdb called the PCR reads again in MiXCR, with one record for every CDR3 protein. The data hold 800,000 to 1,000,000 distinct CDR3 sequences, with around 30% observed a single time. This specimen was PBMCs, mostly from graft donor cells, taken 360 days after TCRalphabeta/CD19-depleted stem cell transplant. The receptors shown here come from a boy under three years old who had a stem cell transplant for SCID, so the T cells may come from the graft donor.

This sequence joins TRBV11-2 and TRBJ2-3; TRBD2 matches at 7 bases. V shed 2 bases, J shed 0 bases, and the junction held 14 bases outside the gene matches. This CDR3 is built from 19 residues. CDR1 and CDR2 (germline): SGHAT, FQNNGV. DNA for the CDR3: TGTGCCAGCAGCTTACTGATTCGCCCGACTAGCCCTAGCACAGATACGCAGTATTTT. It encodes CASSLLIRPTSPSTDTQYF.

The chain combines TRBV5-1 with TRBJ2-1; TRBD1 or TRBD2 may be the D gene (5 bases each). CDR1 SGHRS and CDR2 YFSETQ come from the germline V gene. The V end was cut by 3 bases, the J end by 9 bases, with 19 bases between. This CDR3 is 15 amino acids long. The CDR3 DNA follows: TGCGCCAGCAGCTCAGGGAGCCCAAACATCGCTGAGCAGTTCTTC. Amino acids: CASSSGSPNIAEQFF.

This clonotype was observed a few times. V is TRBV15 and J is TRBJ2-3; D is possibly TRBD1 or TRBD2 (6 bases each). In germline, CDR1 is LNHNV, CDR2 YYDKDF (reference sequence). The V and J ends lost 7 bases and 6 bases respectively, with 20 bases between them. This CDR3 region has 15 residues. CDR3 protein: CATTPQRGVPDTQYF. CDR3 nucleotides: TGTGCCACCACCCCACAGAGGGGGGTCCCCGATACGCAGTATTTT.

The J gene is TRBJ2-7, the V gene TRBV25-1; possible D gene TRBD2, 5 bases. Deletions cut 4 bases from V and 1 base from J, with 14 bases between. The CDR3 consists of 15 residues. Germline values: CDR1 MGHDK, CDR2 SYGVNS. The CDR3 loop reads CASSALEAVSYEQYF. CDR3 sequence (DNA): TGTGCCAGCAGTGCCCTGGAGGCAGTTTCCTACGAGCAGTACTTC.

The CDR3 here is CSARNVQGAGNEQFF. The CDR3, as DNA: TGCAGTGCTAGAAACGTACAGGGGGCGGGTAATGAGCAGTTCTTC. The J gene is TRBJ2-1, the V gene TRBV20-1; 9 bases fit TRBD1. The length of the CDR3 is 15 residues. Germline trimming cut 2 bases from V and 7 bases from J; bases unmatched to any gene: 9. Germline assignment: CDR1 DFQATT and CDR2 SNEGSKA (reference sequence).

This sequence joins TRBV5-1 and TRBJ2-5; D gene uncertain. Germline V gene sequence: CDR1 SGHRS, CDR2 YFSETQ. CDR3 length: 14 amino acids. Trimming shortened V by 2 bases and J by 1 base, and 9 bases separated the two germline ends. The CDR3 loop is CASSFWGTQETQYF. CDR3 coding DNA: TGCGCCAGCAGCTTCTGGGGAACCCAAGAGACCCAGTACTTC. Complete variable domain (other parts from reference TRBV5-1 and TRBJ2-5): KAGVTQTPRYLIKTRGQQVTLSCSPISGHRSVSWYQQTPGQGLQFLFEYFSETQRNKGNFPGRFSGRQFSNSRSEMNVSTLELGDSALYLCASSFWGTQETQYFGPGTRLLVL.

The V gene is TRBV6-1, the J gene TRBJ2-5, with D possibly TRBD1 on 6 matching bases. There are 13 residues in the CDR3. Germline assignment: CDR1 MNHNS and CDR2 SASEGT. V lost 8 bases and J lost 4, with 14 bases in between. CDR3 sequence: CASRTGKGETQYF. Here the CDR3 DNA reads TGTGCCAGCCGTACAGGGAAAGGAGAGACCCAGTACTTC.

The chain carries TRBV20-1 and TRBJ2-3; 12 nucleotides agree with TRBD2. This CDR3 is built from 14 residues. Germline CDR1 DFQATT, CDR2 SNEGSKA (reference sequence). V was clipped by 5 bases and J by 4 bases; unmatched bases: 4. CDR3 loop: CSALTSGGPDTQYF. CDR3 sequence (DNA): TGCAGTGCTCTGACTAGCGGGGGCCCAGATACGCAGTATTTT.

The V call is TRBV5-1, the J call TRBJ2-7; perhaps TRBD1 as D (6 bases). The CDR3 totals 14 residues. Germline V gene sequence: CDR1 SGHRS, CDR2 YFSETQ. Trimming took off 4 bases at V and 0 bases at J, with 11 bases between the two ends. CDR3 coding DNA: TGCGCCAGCAGCACACGGGACAACTCCTACGAGCAGTACTTC. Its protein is CASSTRDNSYEQYF.

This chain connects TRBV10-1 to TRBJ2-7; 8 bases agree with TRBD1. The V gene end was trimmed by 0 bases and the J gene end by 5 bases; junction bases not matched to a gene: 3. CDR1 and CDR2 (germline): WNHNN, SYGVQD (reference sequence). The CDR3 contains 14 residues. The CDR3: CASSESAGGHEQYF. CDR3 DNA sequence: TGCGCCAGCAGTGAGTCGGCAGGGGGCCACGAGCAGTACTTC.

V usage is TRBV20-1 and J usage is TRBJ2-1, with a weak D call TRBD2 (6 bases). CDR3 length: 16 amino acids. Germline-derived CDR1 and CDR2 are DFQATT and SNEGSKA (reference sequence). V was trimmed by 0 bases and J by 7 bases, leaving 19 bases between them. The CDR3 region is CSARDMGTGVWNEQFF. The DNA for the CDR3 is TGCAGTGCTAGAGATATGGGAACGGGGGTTTGGAATGAGCAGTTCTTC.

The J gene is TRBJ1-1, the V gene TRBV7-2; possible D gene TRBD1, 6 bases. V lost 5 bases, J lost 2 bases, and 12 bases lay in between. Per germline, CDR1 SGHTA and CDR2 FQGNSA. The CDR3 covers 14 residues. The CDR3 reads CASSGGRGNTEAFF. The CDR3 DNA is TGTGCCAGCAGCGGCGGCAGGGGTAACACTGAAGCTTTCTTT.

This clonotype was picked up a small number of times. CDR3 loop: CASSRRTSEFETQYF. CDR3 DNA: TGTGCCAGCAGCCGGAGGACTAGCGAGTTCGAGACCCAGTACTTC. The chain combines TRBV6-2 or TRBV6-3 with TRBJ2-5; 9 bases line up with TRBD2. CDR3 size: 15 residues. V shed 6 bases, J shed 5 bases, and the junction held 10 bases outside the gene matches. Germline V gene sequence: CDR1 MNHEY, CDR2 SVGEGT.

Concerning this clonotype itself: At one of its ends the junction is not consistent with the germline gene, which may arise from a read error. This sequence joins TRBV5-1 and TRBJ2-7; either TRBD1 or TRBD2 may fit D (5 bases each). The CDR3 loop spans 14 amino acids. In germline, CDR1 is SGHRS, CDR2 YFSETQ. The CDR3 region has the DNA TGCGCCACCAGCAGGGACGCCCTCGACAACGAGCAGTACTTC. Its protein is CATSRDALDNEQYF.

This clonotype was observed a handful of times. CDR3 in DNA: TGTGCCAGCAGCCAAGTTCGGCCCTACGAGCAGTACTTC. Translating it yields CASSQVRPYEQYF. The rearrangement uses TRBV3-1 and TRBJ2-7; D is undetermined. V lost 1 base to trimming and J lost 2 bases, with 6 bases between them. This CDR3 spans 13 amino acids. CDR1 is LGHDT and CDR2 is YNNKEL in the germline V gene (reference sequence).

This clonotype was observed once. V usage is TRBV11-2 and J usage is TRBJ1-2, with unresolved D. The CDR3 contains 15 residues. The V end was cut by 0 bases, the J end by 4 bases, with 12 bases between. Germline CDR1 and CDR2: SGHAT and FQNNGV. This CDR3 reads CASSLEAKTPYGYTF. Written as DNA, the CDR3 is TGTGCCAGCAGCTTAGAGGCCAAGACCCCCTATGGCTACACCTTC.

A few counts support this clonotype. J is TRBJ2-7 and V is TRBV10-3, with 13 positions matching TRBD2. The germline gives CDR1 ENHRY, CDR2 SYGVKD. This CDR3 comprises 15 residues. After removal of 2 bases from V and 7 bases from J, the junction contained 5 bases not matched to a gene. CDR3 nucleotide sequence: TGTGCCATCAGTGAGGGACTAGCGGGAGTGGGAGAGCAGTACTTC. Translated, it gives CAISEGLAGVGEQYF.

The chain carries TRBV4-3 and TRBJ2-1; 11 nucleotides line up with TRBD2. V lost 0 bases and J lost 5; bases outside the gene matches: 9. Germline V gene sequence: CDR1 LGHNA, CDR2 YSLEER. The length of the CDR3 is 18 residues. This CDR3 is CASSQEVPLAGGHNEQFF. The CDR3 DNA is TGCGCCAGCAGCCAAGAAGTGCCGCTAGCGGGGGGCCACAATGAGCAGTTCTTC.